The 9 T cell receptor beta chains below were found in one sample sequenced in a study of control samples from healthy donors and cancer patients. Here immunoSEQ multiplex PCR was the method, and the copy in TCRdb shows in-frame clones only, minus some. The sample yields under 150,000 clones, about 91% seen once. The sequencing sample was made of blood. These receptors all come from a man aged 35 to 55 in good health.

The CDR3 nucleotides read TGTGCCAGCAGCCGCGGACTAGCGGGGGGGACAGATACGCAGTATTTT. This translates into CASSRGLAGGTDTQYF. The V and J genes are TRBV7-2 and TRBJ2-3; 15 bases are a match to TRBD2. Germline lookup yields CDR1 SGHTA and CDR2 FQGNSA. The CDR3 extends over 16 amino acids. Losses at the gene ends were 5 bases for V and 3 bases for J; bases not matched to a gene: 3.

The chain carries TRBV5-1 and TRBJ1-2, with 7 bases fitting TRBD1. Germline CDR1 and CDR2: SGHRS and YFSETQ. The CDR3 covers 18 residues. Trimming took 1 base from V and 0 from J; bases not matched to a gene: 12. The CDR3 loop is CASSLSGGQTLANYGYTF. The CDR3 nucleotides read TGCGCCAGCAGCTTGTCGGGGGGACAGACGTTAGCTAACTATGGCTACACCTTC.

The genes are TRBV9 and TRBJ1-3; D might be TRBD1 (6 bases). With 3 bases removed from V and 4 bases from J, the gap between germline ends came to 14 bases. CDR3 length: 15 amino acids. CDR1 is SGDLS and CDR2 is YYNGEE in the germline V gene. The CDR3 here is CASSAQGSEGNTIYF. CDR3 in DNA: TGTGCCAGCAGCGCACAGGGTTCGGAGGGAAACACCATATATTTT.

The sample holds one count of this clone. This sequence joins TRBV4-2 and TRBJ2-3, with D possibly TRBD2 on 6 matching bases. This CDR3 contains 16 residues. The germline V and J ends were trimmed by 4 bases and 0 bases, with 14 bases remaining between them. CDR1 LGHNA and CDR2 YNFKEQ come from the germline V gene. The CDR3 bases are TGTGCCAGCAGCCTCAGGACTAACCCTAGCACAGATACGCAGTATTTT. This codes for CASSLRTNPSTDTQYF.

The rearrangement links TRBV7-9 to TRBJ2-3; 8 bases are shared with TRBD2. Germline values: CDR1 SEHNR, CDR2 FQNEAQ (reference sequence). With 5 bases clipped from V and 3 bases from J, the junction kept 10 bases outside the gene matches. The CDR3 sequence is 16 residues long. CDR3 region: CASSAVAGGKTDTQYF. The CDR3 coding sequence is TGTGCCAGCAGCGCCGTCGCGGGGGGCAAGACAGATACGCAGTATTTT.

The CDR3 here is CASSKALVAGGVAGANVLTF. In DNA, the CDR3 is TGTGCCAGCAGCAAAGCGCTGGTAGCGGGGGGAGTAGCTGGGGCCAACGTCCTGACTTTC. The rearrangement links TRBV21-1 to TRBJ2-6; the table calls TRBD2, which could not be checked here. TRBV21-1 is assigned pseudogene status. This CDR3 has 20 amino acids.

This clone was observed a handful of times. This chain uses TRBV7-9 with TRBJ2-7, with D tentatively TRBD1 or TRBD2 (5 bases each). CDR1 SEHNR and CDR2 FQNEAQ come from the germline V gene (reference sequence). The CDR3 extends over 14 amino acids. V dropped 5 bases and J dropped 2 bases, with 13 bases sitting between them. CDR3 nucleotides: TGTGCCAGCAGCCCTAGAGGGGACCCCTACGAGCAGTACTTC. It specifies CASSPRGDPYEQYF.

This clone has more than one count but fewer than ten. The CDR3 is CASSPGTHYNSPLHF. For the CDR3, the DNA is TGTGCCAGCAGTCCCGGGACACACTATAATTCACCCCTCCACTTT. V usage is TRBV27 and J usage is TRBJ1-6, with a possible D match to TRBD1 (6 bases). CDR3 length equals 15 residues. V lost 5 bases and J lost 3, with 11 bases in between. CDR1 and CDR2 from the germline V gene are MNHEY and SMNVEV (reference sequence).

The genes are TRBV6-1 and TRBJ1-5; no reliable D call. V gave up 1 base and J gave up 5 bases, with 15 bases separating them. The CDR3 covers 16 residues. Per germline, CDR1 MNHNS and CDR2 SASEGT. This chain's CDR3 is CASSEDWQAPYQPQHF. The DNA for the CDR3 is TGTGCCAGCAGTGAAGATTGGCAGGCCCCTTATCAGCCCCAGCATTTT.